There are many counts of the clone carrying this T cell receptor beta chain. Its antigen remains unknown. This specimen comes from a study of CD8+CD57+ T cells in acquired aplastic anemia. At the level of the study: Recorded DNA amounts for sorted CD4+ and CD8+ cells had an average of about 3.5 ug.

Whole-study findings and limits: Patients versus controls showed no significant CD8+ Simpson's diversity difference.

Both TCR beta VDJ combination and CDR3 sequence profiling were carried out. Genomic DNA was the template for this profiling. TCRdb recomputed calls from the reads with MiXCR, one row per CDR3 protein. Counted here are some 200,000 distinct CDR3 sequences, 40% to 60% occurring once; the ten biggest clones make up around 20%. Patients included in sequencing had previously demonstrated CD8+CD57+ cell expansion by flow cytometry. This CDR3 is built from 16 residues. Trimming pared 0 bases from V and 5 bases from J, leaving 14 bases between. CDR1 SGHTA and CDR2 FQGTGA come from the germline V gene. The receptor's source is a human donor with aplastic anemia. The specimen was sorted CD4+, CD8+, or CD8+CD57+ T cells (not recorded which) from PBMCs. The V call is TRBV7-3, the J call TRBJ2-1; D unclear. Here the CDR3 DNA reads TGTGCCAGCAGCTTAACCCCCCTGAGGCAGCACAATGAGCAGTTCTTC. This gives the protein CASSLTPLRQHNEQFF.